A selection of T cell receptor beta chains follows, all from one sample in a study of T cell responses to AZD1222 COVID-19 vaccine. Profiled with immunoSEQ multiplex PCR; TCRdb holds only in-frame clones, not every one. The sample consists of about 110,000 clones, approximately 94% of them appearing once. This material consisted of peripheral blood, taken 28 days after the second AZD1222 dose. The receptors stem from an adult who received the AZD1222 COVID-19 vaccine. The CDR3 runs from the conserved cysteine through the conserved F or W. Each record gives: D gene, J gene, V gene, clone size, CDR3 protein. The D gene is left open where the match is weak. Rows give clone size only sometimes, using once, few, many, or a class for an expanded clone.

NA	TRBJ2-7	TRBV11-3	NA	CASSLGGGSGEQYF
NA	TRBJ2-7	TRBV18	NA	CASSPPVGGQRYEQYF
NA	TRBJ1-4	TRBV18	NA	CASSPQVSATNEKLFF
TRBD1	TRBJ1-6	TRBV11-2	NA	CASSRDRYNSPLHF
NA	TRBJ2-1	TRBV6-5	NA	CASRPGGYEQFF
NA	TRBJ1-1	TRBV6-1	NA	CASSEGGWNTEAFF
NA	TRBJ1-5	TRBV7-6	NA	CAKEWLDGRPGGNQPQHF
TRBD2	TRBJ2-7	TRBV9	NA	CASSETGLAGSKQYF
TRBD2	TRBJ2-1	TRBV5-1	NA	CASSSILAGDSNEQFF
TRBD2	TRBJ2-3	TRBV19	NA	CASGAVDTQYF
NA	TRBJ2-7	TRBV3-1/TRBV3-2	NA	CASSQKGGGYEQYF
NA	TRBJ1-1	TRBV19	NA	CASSIDPIRMNTEAFF
NA	TRBJ2-2	TRBV7-9	NA	CASRVLPNTGELFF
NA	TRBJ1-2	TRBV7-6	NA	CASSSRGASGYTF
TRBD1	TRBJ1-1	TRBV18	NA	CASSWARGQGDTEAFF
TRBD2	TRBJ2-3	TRBV5-1	NA	CASSLLAGGLQNTQYF
NA	TRBJ1-1	TRBV12-3/TRBV12-4	NA	CATNEIGGTEAFF
TRBD1	TRBJ1-2	TRBV5-1	NA	CAVGTGNYGYTF
NA	TRBJ1-6	TRBV5-1	NA	CASSLDWGNSPLHF
NA	TRBJ2-7	TRBV5-1	NA	CASSSGTLHSYEQYF
NA	TRBJ2-7	TRBV5-6	NA	CASSLGGRGHPREEQYF
NA	TRBJ1-6	TRBV5-1	NA	CASSLGGASSYNSPLHF
NA	TRBJ2-1	TRBV12-3/TRBV12-4	NA	CASSLRIGTEQFF
NA	TRBJ1-4	TRBV2	NA	CARGAVKNEKLFF
TRBD1	TRBJ1-1	TRBV24-1	NA	CATVPTGARNTEAFF
TRBD2	TRBJ2-1	TRBV19	NA	CASSGGDSYNEQFF
NA	TRBJ1-5	TRBV4-1	NA	CASSQDGSGVLDQPQHF
NA	TRBJ1-2	TRBV27	NA	CASRSTGGLVNYGYTF
NA	TRBJ2-7	TRBV6-5	NA	CASSYRWGHLPYEQYF
NA	TRBJ1-2	TRBV28	once	CASSRGRVYGYTF
NA	TRBJ1-3	TRBV5-5	few	CASSLDRTTNAGNTIYF
NA	TRBJ1-2	TRBV5-1	once	CASSYIPSTNYGYTF
TRBD2	TRBJ2-3	TRBV5-1	NA	CASSSGLSTDTQYF
NA	TRBJ1-1	TRBV2	NA	CASSAGRMNTEAFF
TRBD2	TRBJ2-2	TRBV19	NA	CASSITGGTGELFF
TRBD2	TRBJ2-5	TRBV3-1/TRBV3-2	NA	CASSRIAGGPETQYF
NA	TRBJ2-7	TRBV14	NA	CASSQGSEQYF
TRBD2	TRBJ2-3	TRBV5-4	NA	CASSLLSGRAEDTQYF
NA	TRBJ2-6	TRBV28	NA	CASSRDSGANVLTF
NA	TRBJ1-2	TRBV10-2	once	CASSESKGWSYGYTF